This T cell receptor (beta chain) was captured by sequencing in a study of shared clonotypes between healthy human individuals (TCRdb year 2020). Broadly, across the study: The cohort included three men and a couple of women between 18 and 49 years of age. Blood TCR repertoires of roughly five healthy adults were deeply sequenced to estimate repertoire size and the extent of clonotype sharing between individuals. To increase sequencing depth and limit assay-specific biases, TCR repertoire library preparation and sequencing were carried out by different laboratories using diverse techniques. Per donor, leukapheresis produced somewhere between about 0.94 and 8.9 billion PBMCs. For each donor, CD4 naive and CD4 memory were each given three plates, CD8 naive was given two plates, and CD8 memory was given one plate.

CD8 naive samples consisted of CD45RO-negative cells that were positively selected for CCR7, yielding a CD45RA+CCR7+ population without TemRA cells. Healthy HIV-negative adults with no recently reported acute infections or vaccinations were included as donors. Only Caucasian adults living in Nashville, Tennessee, USA were represented among the donors. Blood was obtained by leukapheresis, after which PBMCs were separated by Ficoll-Histopaque density gradient centrifugation and cryopreserved in liquid nitrogen vapor phase. Analytical flow cytometry was used to check the purity and quantity of every magnetically sorted T cell population. Each sorted fraction had its genomic DNA isolated and then quantified by UV absorbance on a Nanodrop 2000c. On the study overall, not on this receptor specifically: Pairwise subsampling indicated that sequencing depth was expected to affect the degree of clonotype sharing among donors. Sampling was restricted to blood, and TCR repertoires in tissues likely differ from the TCR repertoires found in blood. Compared with non-shared clonotypes, clonotypes shared by all four sorted-subset donors had higher generation probabilities. Naive subsets generally had larger estimated clonotype richness than memory subsets did. Rarefaction of sorted-subset datasets indicated incomplete sequencing despite the large sequencing depth. Because the study included a small number of donors, the genetic and exposure-history diversity represented was limited. Across a few donors, about 5% of naive CD4, approximately 3.6% of naive CD8, about 2% of memory CD4, and 0.3% to 0.45% of memory CD8 clonotypes were shared.

TCR CDR3 regions were amplified from genomic DNA by multiplex PCR using the deep immunoSEQ assay. Extracted genomic DNA from each cell subset was spread evenly across all wells of several immunoSEQ 96-well plates, with each plate serving as a replicate. For sorted subsets, roughly 200 ng of genomic DNA, equivalent to 25,000 to 35,000 T cell genomes, went into each replicate PCR. The purified libraries were quantified using a Qubit 3.0 fluorometer, sized with a Bioanalyzer 2100, and then quantified again using the KAPA Library Quantification kit. Every immunoSEQ 96-well plate was sequenced on a separate single-read 150-cycle Illumina NextSeq 550 flow cell. On the study's bioinformatics: Because the immunoSEQ output held only junctional sequences and lacked quality scores, the filtering could not match the filtering applied to full-length reads. Sequences were annotated with PyIR, a Python wrapper for IgBLAST v1.9, and V/J genes and CDR3 were assigned using IMGT germline references. Any read was removed if the V/J assignment was weak (E-value above 1e-6), the CDR3 was missing, or the read contained stop codons, out-of-frame junctions, or ambiguous translated residues. A V3J clonotype was defined by an identical inferred V gene, J gene, and CDR3 amino acid sequence. Percentage overlap between repertoires was computed as shared unique clonotypes divided by the size of the smaller repertoire. Repertoire richness was assessed with RTK rarefaction, the Chao1 estimator, and Recon v2.1 estimates of unobserved clonotypes. Generation probabilities for all TCRbeta clonotypes obtained by the gDNA method from a handful of donors were computed using OLGA. In TCRdb, the immuneACCESS table is reduced to in-frame sequences with V and J assigned. These tables do not hold every clone; where another copy was compared, an unresolved V gene accounts for under half, and the others remain unexplained. That table is the source of V, J and clone size, and D and trimming were worked out from the DNA. The sample table contains some 2,000,000 clones; only one count was recorded for less than 95% of them. The top ten clones comprise approximately 1.2% of the sample.

The CDR3 measures 18 amino acids from cysteine to phenylalanine. CDR3 DNA is the only sequence kept; it has 54 bases, read in frame from the first base. Via the germline V gene, CDR1 is SNHLY and CDR2 FYNNEI. Germline trimming amounts to 2 bases on V and 8 bases on J, with 15 as the count of junction bases outside the gene matches. In the case of this clone: This receptor's antigen is unknown. Base qualities are not provided; no much larger clone lies one nucleotide away.

Sequencing was carried out using naive CD8+ T cells sorted from blood. The intended sense of this specimen's cell subset or site label: CD45RA+CCR7+. This receptor was taken from a man aged 18-30 years in good health. The chain joins TRBV2 to TRBJ2-2; TRBD2 fits 9 bases in the junction. The sequence in DNA is TGTGCCAGCAGTGAAAGGAGCAGCGGGAGGTTCATAGAGGGGGAGCTGTTTTTT. Its translation is CASSERSSGRFIEGELFF.